The 2 T cell receptor beta chains listed next were all sequenced from one sample in a study of graft-versus-host responses after intestinal transplantation. Sequencing used immunoSEQ multiplex PCR; TCRdb keeps in-frame clones, though not all of them. This sample has over 20,000 clones, with under 50% found just once. The sample consisted of alloreactive CD4+ T cells from a mixed lymphocyte reaction culture, taken before intestinal transplant. The subset here: CFSE-low proliferating T cells sorted from approximately 6-day pre-transplant mixed lymphocyte reaction (GvH or HvG direction). The receptor set was obtained from a human patient who received an intestinal transplant.

The chain employs TRBV7-3 and TRBJ2-2; TRBD2 matches 14 bases. The CDR3 runs 17 residues. The germline gives CDR1 SGHTA, CDR2 FQGTGA. V dropped 4 bases and J dropped 7; count of bases not matched to a gene: 8. The CDR3: CASSSGLAGEYGGELFF. The DNA for the CDR3 is TGTGCCAGCAGCTCGGGACTAGCGGGGGAATACGGCGGGGAGCTGTTTTTT.

The rearrangement links TRBV7-8 to TRBJ2-7; 11 nucleotides line up with TRBD1. In germline, CDR1 is SGHVS, CDR2 FQNEAQ. The CDR3 totals 16 residues. J lost 2 bases, V lost 5 bases, and 8 bases had no gene match. The CDR3 DNA is TGTGCCAGCAGCCCCATGGGACAGGGGGTGACCTACGAGCAGTACTTC. Protein: CASSPMGQGVTYEQYF.